This T cell receptor beta chain was identified during a study of control samples from healthy donors and cancer patients. Germline CDR1 and CDR2: LGHDT and YNNKEL (reference sequence). V lost 4 bases and J lost 4, with 10 bases in between. CDR3 length equals 13 residues. Data came from immunoSEQ multiplex PCR; TCRdb stores just in-frame clones and leaves some out. The profile shows about 170,000 clones, around 88% of them singletons. The chain is built from TRBV3-1 (or the pseudogene TRBV3-2) and TRBJ1-2, with D perhaps TRBD1 (5 bases). The sequenced sample was blood. The receptor's source is a woman aged 25 to 45 in good health. The CDR3 here is CASSPGGGYGYTF. The CDR3, as DNA: TGTGCCAGCAGCCCCGGTGGGGGCTATGGCTACACCTTC.